This T cell receptor (beta chain) was sequenced in a study of CD8 T cells in ankylosing spondylitis. For TCR beta, libraries came from quantitative 5'-RACE with molecular barcodes. TCRdb re-analysed the 5' RACE reads in MiXCR, keeping a single row per CDR3 protein. The data hold around 130,000 distinct CDR3 sequences, with approximately 10% observed a single time. The CDR3 sequence is 12 residues long. Deletions cut 7 bases from V and 2 bases from J, with 10 bases between. CDR1 is SQVTM and CDR2 is ANQGSEA in the germline V gene. This clonotype was seen ten or more times. The chain links TRBV29-1 to TRBJ2-3; D is possibly TRBD2 (6 bases). Sequencing input: blood, either unsorted or a sorted T cell fraction (not recorded which). This TCR derives from a male donor with ankylosing spondylitis or in good health (not recorded which). The DNA for the CDR3 is TGCAGCGCCGGGACTGCCACAGATACGCAGTATTTT. Translation gives CSAGTATDTQYF.